The 32 T cell receptor beta chains below all came from one sample that was sequenced in a study of T cell repertoires in ileal Crohn's disease. Clones were sequenced by immunoSEQ multiplex PCR, and TCRdb holds only the in-frame ones, with some missing. The sample contains around 17,000 clones, around nine tenths of which appear only once. The material sequenced was ileal tissue. The receptors originated from an adult with Crohn's disease.

The chain has TRBV7-6 and TRBJ2-7, with 8 bases that match TRBD2. Germline values: CDR1 SGHVS, CDR2 FNYEAQ. The CDR3 covers 16 residues. The trim removed 1 base at V and 5 bases at J, leaving 10 bases unmatched. The CDR3 spells CASSLGGSGSRNEQYF. In DNA, the CDR3 is TGTGCCAGCAGCTTAGGCGGGAGCGGGAGTCGAAACGAGCAGTACTTC. The full variable domain, completed using reference TRBV7-6 and TRBJ2-7, is GAGVSQSPRYKVTKRGQDVALRCDPISGHVSLYWYRQALGQGPEFLTYFNYEAQQDKSGLPNDRFSAERPEGSISTLTIQRTEQRDSAMYRCASSLGGSGSRNEQYFGPGTRLTVT.

The chain links TRBV13 to TRBJ1-4, with D possibly being TRBD1 (5 bases). The CDR3 is 15 residues long. V was clipped by 4 bases and J by 0 bases, with 9 bases between them. Germline CDR1 and CDR2: PRHDT and FYEKMQ (reference sequence). The CDR3 bases are TGTGCCAGCAGCTCACGGACATCAACTAATGAAAAACTGTTTTTT. Encoded protein: CASSSRTSTNEKLFF.

The gene calls are TRBV5-1 and TRBJ2-1; 11 nucleotides match TRBD1. CDR1 and CDR2 from the germline V gene are SGHRS and YFSETQ. The CDR3 is made up of 16 amino acids. V lost 1 base, J lost 8 bases, and 8 bases stayed unmatched. CDR3 nucleotides: TGCGCCAGCAGCTTGTTGGGACAGGGGGGAAGGGATGAGCAGTTCTTC. Translated: CASSLLGQGGRDEQFF.

The chain employs TRBV6-5 and TRBJ2-7; 10 bases line up with TRBD1. Germline-derived CDR1 and CDR2 are MNHEY and SVGAGI. There are 15 residues in the CDR3. Germline trimming cut 7 bases from V and 3 bases from J; bases unmatched to any gene: 9. The CDR3: CASTRRGTGDYEQYF. In DNA, the CDR3 is TGTGCCAGCACTAGACGGGGGACAGGGGACTACGAGCAGTACTTC.

J is TRBJ1-5 and V is TRBV28; D may be TRBD1 (6 bases). V lost 6 bases and J 0 bases, leaving 18 bases between the germline ends. The CDR3 is 17 amino acids. Germline V CDR1 and CDR2: MDHEN, SYDVKM. The CDR3: CASRTIQGSYSNQPQHF. The CDR3 DNA reads as TGTGCCAGCAGGACCATACAGGGCTCTTATAGCAATCAGCCCCAGCATTTT.

This sequence joins TRBV2 and TRBJ2-7, with 7 bases identical to TRBD2. This CDR3 is built from 16 residues. J gave up 3 bases and V 7 bases, and 15 bases lay outside the gene matches. Germline V gives CDR1 SNHLY, CDR2 FYNNEI. CDR3 nucleotides: TGTGCCAGCACCCGGCCGAGGGGAGGGACGAGCTACGAGCAGTACTTC. Residues: CASTRPRGGTSYEQYF.

V and J are TRBV29-1 and TRBJ1-1; 7 bases are a match to TRBD1. The CDR3 has 14 amino acids. Unmatched junction bases numbered 15, after V lost 7 bases and J lost 7 bases. Germline assignment: CDR1 SQVTM and CDR2 ANQGSEA. Written as DNA, the CDR3 is TGCAGCGGGTTGGGACAGTCGGGTGCCCTTGAAGCTTTCTTT. Translating it yields CSGLGQSGALEAFF.

This chain uses TRBV10-1 with TRBJ2-1; D remains unclear. CDR3 size: 13 residues. V lost 0 bases and J lost 8, with 8 bases in between. Germline V gene lookup returns CDR1 WNHNN and CDR2 SYGVQD (reference sequence). The CDR3 DNA reads as TGCGCCAGCAGTGAGTCGTATCTAGATGAGCAGTTCTTC. It is translated as CASSESYLDEQFF.

The chain joins TRBV9 to TRBJ1-2, with a tentative D call TRBD1 (5 bases). The CDR3 is made up of 17 amino acids. Trimming took 4 bases from V and 2 from J, leaving 21 bases between them. Per the germline V gene, CDR1 is SGDLS and CDR2 is YYNGEE. CDR3 in DNA: TGTGCCAGCAGCTTAGGGGTAGGCCGACATATAAACTATGGCTACACCTTC. It codes for CASSLGVGRHINYGYTF.

The chain combines TRBV7-2 with TRBJ1-5; 7 nucleotides match TRBD1. Losses at the gene ends were 3 bases for V and 1 base for J; bases not matched to a gene: 6. The length of the CDR3 is 16 residues. CDR1 and CDR2 (germline): SGHTA, FQGNSA. The chain's CDR3 is CASSFTGTESNQPQHF. The CDR3 DNA follows: TGTGCCAGCAGCTTTACCGGGACAGAAAGCAATCAGCCCCAGCATTTT. The full variable domain, its missing parts supplied by reference TRBV7-2 and TRBJ1-5, is GAGVSQSPSNKVTEKGKDVELRCDPISGHTALYWYRQSLGQGLEFLIYFQGNSAPDKSGLPSDRFSAERTGGSVSTLTIQRTQQEDSAVYLCASSFTGTESNQPQHFGDGTRLSIL.

The chain employs TRBV6-5 and TRBJ2-5; 7 bases fit TRBD1. The J segment lost 10 bases and the V segment lost 6 bases, leaving 14 bases of the junction unmatched. The CDR3 is 14 amino acids. CDR1 is MNHEY and CDR2 is SVGAGI in the germline V gene. This CDR3 reads CASRPTGTHSVQYF. Written as DNA, the CDR3 is TGTGCCAGCAGACCGACAGGGACCCATTCTGTCCAGTACTTC.

This chain uses TRBV7-9 with TRBJ2-1; TRBD2 agrees at 7 bases. Germline CDR1 SEHNR, CDR2 FQNEAQ (reference sequence). V was clipped by 6 bases and J by 7 bases; unmatched bases: 12. CDR3 length equals 15 residues. The CDR3 reads CASSQTSAGENEQFF. CDR3 in DNA: TGTGCCAGCAGTCAAACTAGCGCGGGAGAGAATGAGCAGTTCTTC.

CDR3 loop: CASSPRTGFRTRGTDTQYF. The CDR3 DNA is TGTGCCAGCAGCCCAAGGACAGGGTTTCGCACAAGGGGAACAGATACGCAGTATTTT. This chain connects TRBV9 to TRBJ2-3; 8 bases line up with TRBD1. Germline loops: CDR1 SGDLS, CDR2 YYNGEE. This CDR3 is 19 amino acids long. The J segment lost 3 bases and the V segment lost 4 bases, leaving 19 bases of the junction unmatched.

The chain carries TRBV15 and TRBJ2-2, with D maybe TRBD2 (5 bases). V gave up 4 bases and J gave up 3 bases, with 27 bases separating them. CDR1 is LNHNV, CDR2 YYDKDF, per germline (reference sequence). CDR3 length: 20 residues. The DNA of the CDR3 is TGTGCCACCAGCAACCCCGTTTCTCGGGATTCGCGAGCCCACACCGGGGAGCTGTTTTTT. Its translation: CATSNPVSRDSRAHTGELFF.

This clone was observed once. V is TRBV10-3 and J is TRBJ1-2, with TRBD1 matching 9 bases. The CDR3 totals 16 residues. V was clipped by 6 bases and J by 6 bases; unmatched bases: 14. Looked up from germline, CDR1 is ENHRY and CDR2 is SYGVKD. CDR3 DNA sequence: TGTGCCATCAGCCCCCATACCGGGACAGGGAGTCATGGCTACACCTTC. This gives the protein CAISPHTGTGSHGYTF.

This chain uses TRBV30 with TRBJ2-4; 10 nucleotides align to TRBD1. The CDR3 runs to 14 residues. Germline CDR1 GTSNPN, CDR2 SVGIG (reference sequence). V lost 1 base and J lost 5; bases outside the gene matches: 2. CDR3 sequence reads: CAWSGGTGENIQYF. CDR3 nucleotides: TGTGCCTGGAGTGGGGGGACAGGGGAAAACATTCAGTACTTC.

The chain links TRBV7-3 to TRBJ1-2; D is undetermined. Trimming pared 3 bases from V and 5 bases from J, leaving 10 bases between. The CDR3 length is 13 residues. In germline, CDR1 is SGHTA, CDR2 FQGTGA. The CDR3 here is CASSFGGEYGYTF. CDR3 coding DNA: TGTGCCAGCAGCTTCGGTGGGGAGTATGGCTACACCTTC.

The gene calls are TRBV6-1 and TRBJ1-5; no firm D call. CDR1 is MNHNS, CDR2 SASEGT, per germline. V was clipped by 2 bases and J by 2 bases, with 10 bases between them. CDR3 length: 15 residues. The CDR3 spells CASSEWWQGNQPQHF. The CDR3 DNA reads TGTGCCAGCAGTGAATGGTGGCAGGGCAATCAGCCCCAGCATTTT.

About this clone: The junction and the germline gene differ at one end; a read error may be behind it. The gene calls are TRBV7-7 and TRBJ2-5; weak D call: TRBD1 (6 bases). From germline, CDR1 is SSHAT and CDR2 FNYEAQ (reference sequence). The length of the CDR3 is 13 residues. The CDR3 is CASSEDRQETQYF. The CDR3 DNA reads TGTGCTAGCAGCGAAGACAGGCAAGAGACCCAGTACTTC.

The chain couples TRBV7-2 to TRBJ1-2, with 8 bases identical to TRBD1. Germline CDR1 SGHTA, CDR2 FQGNSA. After removal of 2 bases from V and 7 bases from J, the junction contained 6 bases not matched to a gene. The CDR3 consists of 14 residues. CDR3 DNA sequence: TGTGCCAGCAGCTTAAAAGCGACAGGGGTTGGCTACACCTTC. This translates into CASSLKATGVGYTF.

J is TRBJ1-4 and V is TRBV5-1; 7 bases agree with TRBD1. This CDR3 region has 14 residues. The germline V gene has CDR1 SGHRS and CDR2 YFSETQ. V was clipped by 3 bases and J by 5 bases; unmatched bases: 4. The CDR3 nucleotides read TGCGCCAGCAGCTCGGGACAGAGCAATGAAAAACTGTTTTTT. Translating gives CASSSGQSNEKLFF. The whole variable domain, filled in from reference TRBV5-1 and TRBJ1-4, reads KAGVTQTPRYLIKTRGQQVTLSCSPISGHRSVSWYQQTPGQGLQFLFEYFSETQRNKGNFPGRFSGRQFSNSRSEMNVSTLELGDSALYLCASSSGQSNEKLFFGSGTQLSVL.

The rearrangement uses TRBV28 and TRBJ2-7; 7 bases agree with TRBD2. Germline CDR1 and CDR2: MDHEN and SYDVKM. The length of the CDR3 is 15 residues. V shed 5 bases, J shed 0 bases, and the junction held 7 bases outside the gene matches. The chain's CDR3 is CASSRRGGSSYEQYF. The DNA of the CDR3 is TGTGCCAGCAGTCGACGGGGCGGGAGCTCCTACGAGCAGTACTTC.

The chain is built from TRBV4-1 and TRBJ2-7; 7 nucleotides agree with TRBD1. The CDR3 spans 16 residues. After removal of 3 bases from V and 4 bases from J, the junction contained 12 bases not matched to a gene. Germline CDR1 and CDR2: MGHRA and YSYEKL. The CDR3, as DNA: TGCGCCAGCAGCCACTCCACTTCAGGGGGACAATACGAGCAGTACTTC. Its translation is CASSHSTSGGQYEQYF.

This clone was seen more than once but under ten times. The chain has TRBV28 and TRBJ1-1, with D perhaps TRBD1 (6 bases). Germline values: CDR1 MDHEN, CDR2 SYDVKM. Trimming removed 2 bases at V and 5 bases at J, with 12 bases between. The CDR3 is made up of 14 amino acids. Here the CDR3 reads CASSLISGETEAFF. CDR3 bases: TGTGCCAGCAGTTTAATTTCAGGGGAGACTGAAGCTTTCTTT.

The rearrangement links TRBV27 to TRBJ2-7; TRBD1 agrees at 10 bases. Losses at the gene ends were 0 bases for V and 1 base for J; bases not matched to a gene: 3. CDR3 size: 16 residues. The V gene's germline CDR1 is MNHEY and CDR2 SMNVEV (reference sequence). The CDR3 loop reads CASSLSGQGISYEQYF. The CDR3 nucleotides are TGTGCCAGCAGTTTATCGGGACAGGGGATTTCCTACGAGCAGTACTTC.

CDR3 loop: CASSPPGPYGYTF. In DNA form, the CDR3 reads TGTGCCAGCTCACCCCCAGGGCCCTATGGCTACACCTTC. The V call is TRBV18, the J call TRBJ1-2, with D possibly matching TRBD1 (5 bases). V lost 3 bases, J lost 4 bases, and 9 bases lay in between. The germline gives CDR1 KGHSH, CDR2 LQKENI. There are 13 residues in the CDR3.

Concerning this clone: A read error may produce the germline difference seen at one junction end. CDR3 sequence (DNA): TGTGCCAGTAGTACCCCGGGACAGAAAAGCTACAAGCAGTACTTC. It yields the protein CASSTPGQKSYKQYF. The chain links TRBV19 to TRBJ2-7; 7 nucleotides agree with TRBD1. The CDR3 consists of 15 residues. CDR1 and CDR2 (germline): LNHDA, SQIVND (reference sequence).

As for this clone: Additional DNA sequences in this sample encode the identical CDR3. The chain joins TRBV28 to TRBJ2-3, with D possibly TRBD1 on 6 matching bases. CDR1 is MDHEN and CDR2 is SYDVKM in the germline V gene. Trimming shortened V by 7 bases and J by 6 bases, and 20 bases separated the two germline ends. CDR3 size: 15 residues. CDR3 residues: CASILRAGTRDTQYF. CDR3 in DNA: TGTGCCAGCATCCTTCGGGCAGGGACACGGGATACGCAGTATTTT.

This sequence joins TRBV7-4 and TRBJ1-5; 7 positions agree with TRBD1. V trimming: 2 bases; J trimming: 2 bases; junction bases outside the gene matches: 9. The germline gives CDR1 SGHVT, CDR2 SQSDAQ. The CDR3 length is 17 residues. CDR3 sequence: CASSLSGGPGRNQPQHF. Here the CDR3 DNA reads TGTGCCAGCAGCTTATCAGGGGGGCCAGGCCGCAATCAGCCCCAGCATTTT.

The chain joins TRBV6-5 to TRBJ2-1; 7 bases are a match to TRBD2. V was pared by 4 bases and J by 7 bases, with 10 bases of the junction left unmatched. The CDR3 loop spans 15 amino acids. Germline V CDR1 and CDR2: MNHEY, SVGAGI. For the CDR3, the DNA is TGTGCCAGCAGTTCAGACAGACGGGGGGTTAATGAGCAGTTCTTC. This translates into CASSSDRRGVNEQFF.

J is TRBJ2-1 and V is TRBV5-1; 13 bases align to TRBD2. After removal of 0 bases from V and 7 bases from J, the junction contained 7 bases not matched to a gene. Germline assignment: CDR1 SGHRS and CDR2 YFSETQ. The CDR3 extends over 17 amino acids. This CDR3 is CASSLDPRTSGRNEQFF. The CDR3 DNA sequence: TGCGCCAGCAGCTTGGACCCTAGGACTAGCGGGAGAAATGAGCAGTTCTTC. Drawing the rest from reference TRBV5-1 and TRBJ2-1, the complete variable domain is KAGVTQTPRYLIKTRGQQVTLSCSPISGHRSVSWYQQTPGQGLQFLFEYFSETQRNKGNFPGRFSGRQFSNSRSEMNVSTLELGDSALYLCASSLDPRTSGRNEQFFGPGTRLTVL.

V gene TRBV5-1 combines with J gene TRBJ2-7; maybe TRBD1 (6 bases). This CDR3 comprises 14 residues. CDR1 is SGHRS, CDR2 YFSETQ, per germline. Trimming took off 5 bases at V and 3 bases at J, with 15 bases between the two ends. CDR3 in amino acids: CASSLSTGLYEQYF. In DNA, the CDR3 is TGCGCCAGCAGTTTAAGTACAGGGCTCTACGAGCAGTACTTC.